The 10 T cell receptor beta chains below come from one sample, sequenced in a study of PD-L1 blockade in urothelial cancer. Generated by immunoSEQ multiplex PCR, the TCRdb table keeps only in-frame clones and is missing some. Seen here are some 110,000 clones, around 90% observed once, and the top ten hold around 4%. The time point was: peripheral blood 6 weeks after treatment start. The sequenced sample was PBMCs, obtained around atezolizumab (anti-PD-L1) treatment. These receptors all stem from a man aged 55 to 69 with urothelial cancer.

The chain has TRBV12-1 and TRBJ1-5. TRBV12-1 constitutes a pseudogene. The CDR3 has 12 residues. The chain's CDR3 is CASSRRVKPQHF. CDR3 coding DNA: TGTGCCAGCAGCAGGAGGGTTAAGCCCCAGCATTTT.

The chain joins TRBV6-5 to TRBJ1-3, with 7 bases aligning to TRBD1. The CDR3 consists of 14 residues. Germline values: CDR1 MNHEY, CDR2 SVGAGI. V lost 7 bases to trimming and J lost 7 bases; unmatched junction nucleotides: 10. In nucleotides, the CDR3 is TGTGCCAGCAAGCCTGACAGGGTTGGGAACACCATATATTTT. It translates to CASKPDRVGNTIYF.

The chain links TRBV11-3 to TRBJ1-1, with TRBD1 identical over 7 bases. The CDR3 runs to 14 residues. CDR1 SGHNT and CDR2 YENEEA come from the germline V gene. After removal of 5 bases from V and 1 base from J, the junction contained 4 bases not matched to a gene. The CDR3 nucleotides read TGTGCCAGCAGCCCCGGGACAGAGAACACTGAAGCTTTCTTT. It translates to CASSPGTENTEAFF.

The rearrangement joins TRBV18 to TRBJ2-3; 11 bases match TRBD2. V shed 1 base, J shed 2 bases, and the junction held 8 bases outside the gene matches. The CDR3 runs 18 residues. Germline V CDR1 and CDR2: KGHSH, LQKENI. This chain's CDR3 is CASSPRIAGGTDTDTQYF. In nucleotides, the CDR3 is TGTGCCAGCTCACCACGGATAGCGGGAGGGACCGACACAGATACGCAGTATTTT. Combining the CDR3 with reference TRBV18 and TRBJ2-3 gives the whole variable domain NAGVMQNPRHLVRRRGQEARLRCSPMKGHSHVYWYRQLPEEGLKFMVYLQKENIIDESGMPKERFSAEFPKEGPSILRIQQVVRGDSAAYFCASSPRIAGGTDTDTQYFGPGTRLTVL.

CDR3 sequence reads: CASSPTRGDTEAFF. In DNA form, the CDR3 reads TGTGCCAGCAGCCCCACCAGGGGGGACACTGAAGCTTTCTTT. The chain carries TRBV7-2 and TRBJ1-1; 7 bases match TRBD1. The CDR3 loop spans 14 amino acids. Germline CDR1 and CDR2: SGHTA and FQGNSA. Trimming at V came to 5 bases and at J to 3 bases, leaving 6 bases not matched to a gene. The complete variable domain, with remaining parts taken from reference TRBV7-2 and TRBJ1-1, reads GAGVSQSPSNKVTEKGKDVELRCDPISGHTALYWYRQSLGQGLEFLIYFQGNSAPDKSGLPSDRFSAERTGGSVSTLTIQRTQQEDSAVYLCASSPTRGDTEAFFGQGTRLTVV.

The rearrangement links TRBV7-9 to TRBJ1-5; 7 bases line up with TRBD1. The V gene's germline CDR1 is SEHNR and CDR2 FQNEAQ (reference sequence). V dropped 0 bases and J dropped 6; count of bases not matched to a gene: 5. CDR3 length: 15 amino acids. The CDR3 DNA follows: TGTGCCAGCAGCTTAGCCGGGGCAGGGGGTCAGCCCCAGCATTTT. It encodes CASSLAGAGGQPQHF.

This clone was seen a single time. This chain uses TRBV28 with TRBJ2-1; D is uncertain. This CDR3 has 11 amino acids. V dropped 3 bases and J dropped 8 bases, with 5 bases sitting between them. Per germline, CDR1 MDHEN and CDR2 SYDVKM. CDR3 sequence: CASSLSDEQFF. The CDR3, as DNA: TGTGCCAGCAGTTTGTCAGATGAGCAGTTCTTC.

The chain carries TRBV29-1 and TRBJ1-1; 7 nucleotides agree with TRBD1. This CDR3 is built from 15 residues. Germline loops: CDR1 SQVTM, CDR2 ANQGSEA. V was clipped by 5 bases and J by 5 bases; unmatched bases: 14. Here the CDR3 reads CSVQPGQHMGTEAFF. The CDR3 DNA is TGCAGCGTTCAACCGGGACAGCACATGGGGACTGAAGCTTTCTTT.

The chain has TRBV28 and TRBJ2-3, with 8 bases fitting TRBD2. The germline CDR1 and CDR2 sequences are MDHEN and SYDVKM. There are 14 residues in the CDR3. V dropped 4 bases and J dropped 3; count of bases not matched to a gene: 3. CDR3 nucleotide sequence: TGTGCCAGCAGTTCGGGGGGGGGTACAGATACGCAGTATTTT. Amino acid sequence: CASSSGGGTDTQYF.

This clone was detected many times. Written as DNA, the CDR3 is TGTGCCAGCAGCTCGACCAATGACAGATCGGGGACCCAGTACTTC. Its translation is CASSSTNDRSGTQYF. This sequence joins TRBV11-2 and TRBJ2-5, with D possibly TRBD1 on 5 matching bases. CDR3 length: 15 amino acids. V gave up 4 bases and J gave up 7 bases, with 19 bases separating them. Germline assignment: CDR1 SGHAT and CDR2 FQNNGV.